This T cell receptor (beta chain) was captured by sequencing in a study of CD8+ T cells in alopecia areata. Regarding treatment: oral pan-JAK inhibitor, 5-10 mg twice daily. Sorting of PBMCs yielded the CD4+ and CD8+ T cells. Isolated RNA was reverse transcribed into cDNA used as the sequencing template. TCRdb keeps only in-frame clones here, not all; method: immunoSEQ multiplex PCR. The sample lists more than 150,000 clones; about 47% were seen once. The V and J ends lost 7 bases and 6 bases respectively, with 12 bases between them. The CDR3 spans 13 residues. The germline gives CDR1 SGHTA, CDR2 FQGNSA.

The chain has TRBV7-2 and TRBJ2-2; tentative D call: TRBD2 (5 bases). The TCR sequence derives from a human donor with alopecia areata. The sequenced sample was CD8+ T cells sorted from blood, obtained at approximately week 51, from a patient treated with tofacitinib. The CDR3 nucleotides are TGTGCCAGCAACATTGCGGGCCCCGGGGAGCTGTTTTTT. Protein product: CASNIAGPGELFF. Full variable domain (missing parts from reference TRBV7-2 and TRBJ2-2): GAGVSQSPSNKVTEKGKDVELRCDPISGHTALYWYRQSLGQGLEFLIYFQGNSAPDKSGLPSDRFSAERTGGSVSTLTIQRTQQEDSAVYLCASNIAGPGELFFGEGSRLTVL.